This is a list of T cell receptor beta chains from one sample in a study of T-cell reconstitution after alpha-beta-depleted transplantation in children. Using its own MiXCR run on the PCR reads, TCRdb lists one record per CDR3 protein. Among hundreds of thousands of distinct CDR3 sequences listed, 15% to 20% were seen once. The material was PBMCs, mostly from graft donor cells, obtained 360 days after TCRalphabeta/CD19-depleted stem cell transplant. These receptors originate from a male patient aged 5 to 17 who had a stem cell transplant for acute lymphoblastic leukemia, so the T cells may come from the graft donor. Both conserved end residues are trimmed from each CDR3. The order of the fields is CDR3 protein, clone size, V gene, J gene. Size tells how often a clone was seen (once, few, many) or the class of an expanded clone, and some rows leave it out.

ASSVASSNTEAF,many,TRBV9,TRBJ1-1
SVEDGSSGDTQY,few,TRBV29-1,TRBJ2-3
ASSLARTSGGELF,NA,TRBV7-6,TRBJ2-2
ASTRYKLAGFTYEQY,many,TRBV11-2,TRBJ2-7
ASSLNAGAKNIQY,few,TRBV7-3,TRBJ2-4
SVPPGQGNYGYT,NA,TRBV29-1,TRBJ1-2
ASSQGPLEPQH,NA,TRBV4-1,TRBJ1-5
ASSYGTGYT,NA,TRBV6-5,TRBJ1-2
ASSYSKGSTGELF,NA,TRBV6-5,TRBJ2-2
ASSHGMNTEAF,many,TRBV3-1,TRBJ1-1
ASSLPGGPKNIQY,many,TRBV12-3/TRBV12-4,TRBJ2-4
ASSTGNREELF,NA,TRBV5-1,TRBJ1-4
ASSFLITAVNTEAF,few,TRBV28,TRBJ1-1
ASSLAGTGAL,once,TRBV12-3/TRBV12-4,TRBJ2-1
AISLLQGGVGARETQY,NA,TRBV12-3/TRBV12-4,TRBJ2-5
ASSDVGTDTQY,NA,TRBV7-9,TRBJ2-3
ASSRGQGLSNEQF,many,TRBV12-3/TRBV12-4,TRBJ2-1
ASSQIGGTSGGAGEQF,NA,TRBV4-1,TRBJ2-1
AGIRPWQETQY,NA,TRBV2,TRBJ2-5
SASYGLAGVTDTQY,few,TRBV20-1,TRBJ2-3
SAIAGTSASYNEQF,NA,TRBV20-1,TRBJ2-1
AISEGLAGGPKSYNEQF,many,TRBV10-3,TRBJ2-1
ASSFTSADTQY,few,TRBV7-2,TRBJ2-3
SLSGIPSYNEQF,NA,TRBV20-1,TRBJ2-1
ASSLRSVRSGEQF,few,TRBV7-3,TRBJ2-1
ASSRRTLEKLF,NA,TRBV12-3/TRBV12-4,TRBJ1-4
ASSPPGLAGGQYEQY,few,TRBV18,TRBJ2-7
ASSLGRSGYEQY,many,TRBV5-1,TRBJ2-7
ASSLGRGPYEQY,many,TRBV5-1,TRBJ2-7
ASRVAGGPGEQF,NA,TRBV6-1,TRBJ2-1
ASSRGTSGNHEQF,few,TRBV12-3/TRBV12-4,TRBJ2-1
ASSLNVRNTEAF,NA,TRBV7-3,TRBJ1-1
ASRDGGYNEQF,many,TRBV12-3/TRBV12-4,TRBJ2-1
ASSLRGRGTDTQY,NA,TRBV12-3/TRBV12-4,TRBJ2-3
ASSQVRTPGNEQF,few,TRBV14,TRBJ2-1
ASSQPGGTMNTEAF,many,TRBV4-1,TRBJ1-1
ASSPAGPLYEQY,NA,TRBV27,TRBJ2-7